Listed here are 27 T cell receptor beta chains from one sample, sequenced in a study of blood T cell repertoires in COVID-19. This table comes from immunoSEQ multiplex PCR, and its TCRdb copy is limited to in-frame clones, with some not included. The sample records tens of thousands of clones, around nine tenths being singletons. Input material: peripheral blood. These receptors were taken from a man between 50 and 59 years old with acute or convalescent COVID-19.

This rearrangement joins TRBV28 to TRBJ1-1; tentative D call: TRBD1 (5 bases). The CDR3 runs to 13 residues. Germline V gene lookup returns CDR1 MDHEN and CDR2 SYDVKM. V lost 3 bases and J lost 6, with 11 bases in between. CDR3 sequence (DNA): TGTGCCAGCAGTTTGCAGGGAAAGGCTGAAGCTTTCTTT. This gives the protein CASSLQGKAEAFF.

The chain is built from TRBV27 and TRBJ2-3, with D possibly TRBD2 on 6 matching bases. V was shortened by 0 bases and J by 4 bases, with 14 bases between the two germline ends. CDR1 MNHEY and CDR2 SMNVEV come from the germline V gene (reference sequence). The CDR3 runs 16 residues. In DNA form, the CDR3 reads TGTGCCAGCAGTTTATCGGGCGGGACGCGCGCAGATACGCAGTATTTT. Translation: CASSLSGGTRADTQYF.

Points on this clone: This same CDR3 is encoded by further DNA sequences in the sample. The chain couples TRBV9 to TRBJ1-6; D is uncertain. Germline V gives CDR1 SGDLS, CDR2 YYNGEE. The CDR3 runs 15 residues. The ends were cut back, 0 bases at V and 7 bases at J, with 11 bases in the middle. CDR3 sequence reads: CASSVASVENSPLHF. In nucleotides, the CDR3 is TGTGCCAGCAGCGTAGCTTCGGTCGAGAATTCACCCCTCCACTTT.

This chain joins TRBV18 and TRBJ1-6, with 11 positions matching TRBD1. The CDR3 totals 15 residues. With 5 bases clipped from V and 7 bases from J, the junction kept 4 bases outside the gene matches. In germline, CDR1 is KGHSH, CDR2 LQKENI. The chain's CDR3 is CASSSRDRGNSPLHF. The DNA of the CDR3 is TGTGCCAGCTCATCCCGGGACAGGGGGAATTCACCCCTCCACTTT.

This chain connects TRBV7-3 to TRBJ2-7; D may be TRBD2 (7 bases). The CDR3 covers 16 residues. The V end lost 5 bases, the J end lost 3 bases, and 20 bases lay between the germline ends. The V gene's germline CDR1 is SGHTA and CDR2 FQGTGA. The DNA of the CDR3 is TGTGCCAGCAGCCCCCGAGGGGGGGGTCGGAACTACGAGCAGTACGTC. It translates to CASSPRGGGRNYEQYV.

The chain links TRBV6-5 to TRBJ2-1; 9 bases are shared with TRBD2. J lost 9 bases, V lost 8 bases, and 14 bases had no gene match. CDR1 MNHEY and CDR2 SVGAGI come from the germline V gene. The CDR3 is 15 residues long. In DNA, the CDR3 is TGTGCCAGCGCCTCCCAGTCAGCGGGGGGTACTGAGCAGTTCTTC. This encodes CASASQSAGGTEQFF.

The V call is TRBV19, the J call TRBJ1-5; 11 positions agree with TRBD1. The J segment lost 5 bases and the V segment lost 6 bases, leaving 6 bases of the junction unmatched. Per germline, CDR1 LNHDA and CDR2 SQIVND (reference sequence). The CDR3 covers 15 residues. The CDR3 DNA follows: TGTGCCAGTAGGAGGACAGGGGGCACTTATCAGCCCCAGCATTTT. It codes for CASRRTGGTYQPQHF. Complete variable domain (other parts from reference TRBV19 and TRBJ1-5): DGGITQSPKYLFRKEGQNVTLSCEQNLNHDAMYWYRQDPGQGLRLIYYSQIVNDFQKGDIAEGYSVSREKKESFPLTVTSAQKNPTAFYLCASRRTGGTYQPQHFGDGTRLSIL.

The chain is built from TRBV7-9 and TRBJ2-3, with 7 bases aligning to TRBD1. The V gene's germline CDR1 is SEHNR and CDR2 FQNEAQ (reference sequence). Germline trimming cut 4 bases from V and 0 bases from J; bases unmatched to any gene: 7. CDR3 length equals 16 residues. CDR3 nucleotide sequence: TGTGCCAGCAGCTCAAACAGGGGTGGTAGCACAGATACGCAGTATTTT. This sequence encodes CASSSNRGGSTDTQYF.

The V and J genes are TRBV18 and TRBJ1-4; TRBD1 matches at 7 bases. The CDR3 runs 16 residues. The ends lost 2 bases at V and 3 bases at J; junction bases unmatched: 6. The germline gives CDR1 KGHSH, CDR2 LQKENI. The CDR3 region has the DNA TGTGCCAGCTCACCAGGGTGGGACAGTCCTAATGAAAAACTGTTTTTT. It specifies CASSPGWDSPNEKLFF.

CDR3 loop: CASSDGGVSNQPQHF. In DNA, the CDR3 is TGTGCCAGCAGTGACGGAGGGGTTAGCAATCAGCCCCAGCATTTT. The rearrangement uses TRBV2 and TRBJ1-5; a weak D match, TRBD1 (5 bases). Germline V gene sequence: CDR1 SNHLY, CDR2 FYNNEI. V lost 3 bases and J lost 0, with 9 bases in between. This CDR3 is 15 amino acids long. The entire variable domain, with the rest obtained from reference TRBV2 and TRBJ1-5, is as follows: EPEVTQTPSHQVTQMGQEVILRCVPISNHLYFYWYRQILGQKVEFLVSFYNNEISEKSEIFDDQFSVERPDGSNFTLKIRSTKLEDSAMYFCASSDGGVSNQPQHFGDGTRLSIL.

V is TRBV2 and J is TRBJ2-3; no clear D. Germline values: CDR1 SNHLY, CDR2 FYNNEI. With 5 bases removed from V and 1 base from J, the gap between germline ends came to 10 bases. This CDR3 has 14 amino acids. The CDR3 sequence: CASSLSFGTDTQYF. Here the CDR3 DNA reads TGTGCCAGCAGTCTCTCTTTTGGCACAGATACGCAGTATTTT. Full variable domain (missing parts from reference TRBV2 and TRBJ2-3): EPEVTQTPSHQVTQMGQEVILRCVPISNHLYFYWYRQILGQKVEFLVSFYNNEISEKSEIFDDQFSVERPDGSNFTLKIRSTKLEDSAMYFCASSLSFGTDTQYFGPGTRLTVL.

V usage is TRBV28 and J usage is TRBJ2-7; 9 positions agree with TRBD2. CDR3 size: 16 residues. Trimming at V came to 3 bases and at J to 2 bases, leaving 8 bases not matched to a gene. Germline loops: CDR1 MDHEN, CDR2 SYDVKM. For the CDR3, the DNA is TGTGCCAGCAGTTTCGTCGGGGCTAGCGGGACCTACGAGCAGTACTTC. This encodes CASSFVGASGTYEQYF.

The chain uses TRBV18 and TRBJ1-5; the match to TRBD1 covers 9 bases. The CDR3 is 15 amino acids. After removal of 4 bases from V and 7 bases from J, the junction contained 8 bases not matched to a gene. Germline V gene sequence: CDR1 KGHSH, CDR2 LQKENI. The CDR3: CASSRQDRGGQPQHF. The CDR3 nucleotides are TGTGCCAGCTCACGACAGGACAGGGGAGGGCAGCCCCAGCATTTT.

The chain's CDR3 is CSVELAGGPNEQFF. DNA for the CDR3: TGCAGCGTTGAACTAGCGGGAGGGCCTAATGAGCAGTTCTTC. The V and J genes are TRBV29-1 and TRBJ2-1; 12 nucleotides agree with TRBD2. This CDR3 is 14 amino acids long. V lost 2 bases to trimming and J lost 7 bases; unmatched junction nucleotides: 3. Per germline, CDR1 SQVTM and CDR2 ANQGSEA.

The sample holds a few counts of this clone. V gene TRBV6-5 combines with J gene TRBJ2-1; unclear D gene. Trimming shortened V by 0 bases and J by 8 bases, and 8 bases separated the two germline ends. The CDR3 is 13 residues long. From germline, CDR1 is MNHEY and CDR2 SVGAGI. Here the CDR3 DNA reads TGTGCCAGCAGTTACTCGCGTTTCTATGAGCAGTTCTTC. This encodes CASSYSRFYEQFF.

V usage is TRBV18 and J usage is TRBJ2-2; 9 bases align to TRBD2. V lost 7 bases, J lost 5 bases, and 5 bases stayed unmatched. Germline V gene data show CDR1 as KGHSH and CDR2 as LQKENI. The CDR3 covers 14 residues. The CDR3 sequence: CASLGLAGTGELFF. The DNA for the CDR3 is TGTGCCAGCTTGGGACTAGCAGGGACCGGGGAGCTGTTTTTT.

J is TRBJ1-1 and V is TRBV2; 7 bases match TRBD1. The CDR3 consists of 13 residues. V was pared by 7 bases and J by 4 bases, with 6 bases of the junction left unmatched. Germline V lookup: CDR1 SNHLY, CDR2 FYNNEI. CDR3 DNA sequence: TGTGCCAGCACGGACAGGCTGGGCACTGAAGCTTTCTTT. Translating it yields CASTDRLGTEAFF.

This chain joins TRBV18 and TRBJ2-6; 10 bases are shared with TRBD1. Germline V CDR1 and CDR2: KGHSH, LQKENI. Trimming removed 3 bases from V and 4 bases from J; junction bases left unmatched: 3. CDR3 length: 16 residues. The CDR3 spells CASSPTGGSGANVLTF. The CDR3 nucleotides are TGTGCCAGCTCACCGACAGGGGGCTCCGGGGCCAACGTCCTGACTTTC.

The chain is built from TRBV27 and TRBJ2-1; TRBD2 aligns across 7 bases. CDR1 and CDR2 (germline): MNHEY, SMNVEV (reference sequence). CDR3 length equals 14 residues. V lost 5 bases to trimming and J lost 3 bases; unmatched junction nucleotides: 4. CDR3 amino acids: CASSVPGGYNEQFF. The CDR3 DNA sequence: TGTGCCAGCAGTGTTCCGGGGGGCTACAATGAGCAGTTCTTC.

The CDR3, as DNA: TGTGCCAGCAGCGATACAGGCTCTGGAAACACCATATATTTT. It encodes CASSDTGSGNTIYF. The rearrangement links TRBV11-2 to TRBJ1-3, with D perhaps matching TRBD1 (5 bases). Germline-derived CDR1 and CDR2 are SGHAT and FQNNGV. The CDR3 extends over 14 amino acids. V was shortened by 5 bases and J by 0 bases, with 8 bases between the two germline ends.

This clone was seen only a few times. The rearrangement joins TRBV11-2 to TRBJ2-2; D unresolved. The germline V gene has CDR1 SGHAT and CDR2 FQNNGV. Trimming removed 0 bases from V and 5 bases from J, with 7 bases in between. The CDR3 length is 14 residues. CDR3 protein: CASSLEYGTGELFF. As DNA, the CDR3 is TGTGCCAGCAGCTTAGAGTACGGGACCGGGGAGCTGTTTTTT.

The rearrangement uses TRBV7-2 and TRBJ1-1; TRBD1 might be the D (5 bases). V was cut by 5 bases and J by 1 base, with 11 bases left in between. Looked up from germline, CDR1 is SGHTA and CDR2 is FQGNSA. This CDR3 has 14 residues. In DNA, the CDR3 is TGTGCCAGCAGCGCCGACAGAAGGAACACTGAAGCTTTCTTT. Its translation is CASSADRRNTEAFF.

The genes are TRBV7-9 and TRBJ2-1; D is uncertain. Germline lookup yields CDR1 SEHNR and CDR2 FQNEAQ (reference sequence). CDR3 length equals 14 residues. The V end was cut by 5 bases, the J end by 4 bases, with 12 bases between. CDR3 in DNA: TGTGCCAGCAGCCCCCGGTCCAGGTACAATGAGCAGTTCTTC. This sequence encodes CASSPRSRYNEQFF.

The chain joins TRBV20-1 to TRBJ2-7; 8 nucleotides match TRBD1. This CDR3 comprises 15 residues. Germline V gives CDR1 DFQATT, CDR2 SNEGSKA (reference sequence). J lost 1 base, V lost 3 bases, and 8 bases had no gene match. The CDR3, as DNA: TGCAGTGCTAGTGATCTAGGACAGGGTTCCTACGAGCAGTACTTC. Amino acids: CSASDLGQGSYEQYF.

V gene TRBV6-2 or TRBV6-3 combines with J gene TRBJ1-1; D is unclear. Per germline, CDR1 MNHEY and CDR2 SVGEGT. The ends were cut back, 0 bases at V and 7 bases at J, with 9 bases in the middle. CDR3 length: 13 residues. The CDR3 reads CASSYSPASEAFF. CDR3 bases: TGTGCCAGCAGTTACTCCCCCGCGAGTGAAGCTTTCTTT.

V gene TRBV6-5 combines with J gene TRBJ2-1; TRBD2 might be the D (5 bases). The germline V gene encodes CDR1 MNHEY and CDR2 SVGAGI. V lost 8 bases to trimming and J lost 11 bases, with 19 bases between them. CDR3 length equals 13 residues. The CDR3 loop reads CASAERTTMKQFF. In DNA form, the CDR3 reads TGTGCCAGCGCCGAGCGGACCACAATGAAGCAGTTCTTC.

V gene TRBV28 combines with J gene TRBJ2-7; a weak D match, TRBD1 (6 bases). Trimming shortened V by 6 bases and J by 0 bases, and 15 bases separated the two germline ends. This CDR3 is 15 amino acids long. Germline CDR1 is MDHEN and CDR2 is SYDVKM. CDR3 coding DNA: TGTGCCAGCAGGAAACAGGGCGGTAACTCCTACGAGCAGTACTTC. It codes for CASRKQGGNSYEQYF.